This TCR beta chain is drawn from a study of cytomegalovirus exposure and HLA in healthy donors. The PCR used 60 Vbeta and 13 Jbeta primers. Assay used: immunoSEQ multiplex PCR; TCRdb lists only in-frame clones, some missing. The listing records roughly 120,000 clones. The CDR3 runs 16 residues. V lost 0 bases, J lost 4 bases, and 8 bases stayed unmatched. Germline V gene lookup returns CDR1 SGHDT and CDR2 YYEEEE. The chain combines TRBV5-6 with TRBJ1-1; 8 bases are a match to TRBD1. The material sequenced was PBMCs. This clonotype was sampled from a man younger than 30 in good health and CMV-seronegative. The DNA for the CDR3 is TGTGCCAGCAGCTTGGGGACCGGGACAGGAGGCACTGAAGCTTTCTTT. It encodes CASSLGTGTGGTEAFF.